Presented here are 9 T cell receptor beta chains from one specimen sequenced in a study of shared clonotypes between healthy human individuals. Sequencing used immunoSEQ multiplex PCR; TCRdb keeps in-frame clones, though not all of them. The sample contains about 1.1 million clones, 60% to 85% of which appear only once. The specimen was memory CD4+ T cells from PBMCs. Indicated subset: CD45RA-negative fraction. Every receptor here comes from a man between 18 and 29 years old in good health. Some clones in this sample may be carry-over from other donors' samples.

This clone has a handful of counts. The chain combines TRBV7-2 with TRBJ2-7; 8 nucleotides match TRBD2. Germline CDR1 reads SGHTA; CDR2 reads FQGNSA. Germline trimming cut 2 bases from V and 5 bases from J; bases unmatched to any gene: 5. This CDR3 comprises 14 residues. The CDR3 DNA sequence: TGTGCCAGCAGCTTAAGCGGGAGTCGGGACGAGCAGTACTTC. This gives the protein CASSLSGSRDEQYF.

The genes are TRBV29-1 and TRBJ1-2; TRBD1 might be the D (6 bases). Germline V gives CDR1 SQVTM, CDR2 ANQGSEA. V was trimmed by 4 bases and J by 4 bases, leaving 13 bases between them. The CDR3 is 13 amino acids. The CDR3 spells CSVVRGNRYGYTF. DNA of the CDR3: TGCAGCGTTGTCAGGGGTAATCGCTATGGCTACACCTTC.

V gene TRBV7-3 combines with J gene TRBJ2-3; D tentatively reads TRBD1 or TRBD2 (6 bases each). CDR3 length: 14 amino acids. In germline, CDR1 is SGHTA, CDR2 FQGTGA. With 0 bases removed from V and 6 bases from J, the gap between germline ends came to 10 bases. DNA of the CDR3: TGTGCCAGCAGCTTAACCCCGGGGGCGGATACGCAGTATTTT. Residues: CASSLTPGADTQYF.

This clone was detected only a few times. The genes are TRBV4-2 and TRBJ2-1; D remains unclear. V was clipped by 1 base and J by 8 bases, with 18 bases between them. There are 16 residues in the CDR3. Per germline, CDR1 LGHNA and CDR2 YNFKEQ. CDR3 amino acids: CASSQAPGGSAYEQFF. Written as DNA, the CDR3 is TGTGCCAGCAGCCAAGCTCCGGGTGGATCTGCGTATGAGCAGTTCTTC.

The chain uses TRBV11-2 and TRBJ1-4, with TRBD1 as a possible D gene (5 bases). V dropped 1 base and J dropped 4 bases, with 22 bases sitting between them. Looked up from germline, CDR1 is SGHAT and CDR2 is FQNNGV. The length of the CDR3 is 19 residues. The CDR3 sequence: CASSLGRDGYSGYNEKLFF. Here the CDR3 DNA reads TGTGCCAGCAGCTTAGGCAGGGACGGGTATTCGGGCTATAATGAAAAACTGTTTTTT.

In this sample, this clone turned up a few times. This chain joins TRBV2 and TRBJ2-5; 10 positions agree with TRBD1. After removal of 6 bases from V and 10 bases from J, the junction contained 8 bases not matched to a gene. There are 13 residues in the CDR3. Germline loops: CDR1 SNHLY, CDR2 FYNNEI. The CDR3 spells CASRGQGNGDQYF. CDR3 in DNA: TGTGCCAGCAGGGGACAGGGGAACGGAGACCAGTACTTC.

A remark on this clone: Relative to the germline gene, one junction end is altered; a read error may explain this. This chain uses TRBV11-2 with TRBJ2-4; D may be TRBD1 or TRBD2 (5 bases each). CDR3 length equals 14 residues. Per the germline V gene, CDR1 is SGHAT and CDR2 is FQNNGV. As DNA, the CDR3 is TGTGCCAGCAGCTTCCGGGACCCGAAAAGCATTCAGTACTTC. This encodes CASSFRDPKSIQYF.

This clone was seen only once. V and J are TRBV4-2 and TRBJ1-5; 7 nucleotides match TRBD1. The V gene's germline CDR1 is LGHNA and CDR2 YNFKEQ. The CDR3 is 16 amino acids. The V segment lost 0 bases and the J segment 0 bases; nucleotides outside the gene matches: 2. CDR3 protein: CASSQETGSSNQPQHF. CDR3 nucleotide sequence: TGTGCCAGCAGCCAAGAGACAGGGAGTAGCAATCAGCCCCAGCATTTT.

There are a few counts of this clone. The V gene is TRBV6-4, the J gene TRBJ2-2; D not certain. This CDR3 region has 14 residues. The V and J ends lost 0 bases and 3 bases respectively, with 5 bases between them. CDR1 MRHNA and CDR2 SNTAGT come from the germline V gene. The CDR3 here is CASSDSSDTGELFF. The CDR3 region has the DNA TGTGCCAGCAGTGACTCGAGTGACACCGGGGAGCTGTTTTTT.